Below are 28 T cell receptor beta chains sequenced from a single sample in a study of cytomegalovirus exposure and HLA in healthy donors. PCR primers comprised 60 Vbeta and 13 Jbeta primers. Method: immunoSEQ multiplex PCR; TCRdb's copy keeps in-frame clones and lacks some. The sample has around 150,000 clones; roughly 80% are singletons. The specimen sequenced was PBMCs. These receptors were collected from a human donor in good health.

The chain uses TRBV7-9 and TRBJ2-7; 7 positions match TRBD2. The CDR3 has 13 residues. Germline V gene sequence: CDR1 SEHNR, CDR2 FQNEAQ (reference sequence). The trim removed 1 base at V and 7 bases at J, leaving 4 bases unmatched. In nucleotides, the CDR3 is TGTGCCAGCAGCTTAGTCGGGGGGAATGAGCAGTACTTC. Translation: CASSLVGGNEQYF.

This clone was recorded once. The chain carries TRBV2 and TRBJ1-1; tentatively, D is TRBD1 (5 bases). The V end was cut by 8 bases, the J end by 1 base, with 11 bases between. The germline V gene encodes CDR1 SNHLY and CDR2 FYNNEI. The CDR3 spans 13 residues. This chain's CDR3 is CASSAGKNTEAFF. The CDR3 DNA is TGTGCCAGCTCGGCAGGGAAGAACACTGAAGCTTTCTTT.

The chain combines TRBV5-1 with TRBJ2-7, with 8 bases identical to TRBD1. CDR1 SGHRS and CDR2 YFSETQ come from the germline V gene. Germline trimming cut 0 bases from V and 3 bases from J; bases unmatched to any gene: 5. This CDR3 region has 15 residues. The CDR3 sequence is CASSLGQGTHYEQYF. The CDR3 bases are TGCGCCAGCAGCTTGGGACAGGGGACCCACTACGAGCAGTACTTC.

V and J are TRBV5-6 and TRBJ2-5; tentatively, D is TRBD1 (5 bases). The CDR3 contains 14 residues. The V end was cut by 5 bases, the J end by 4 bases, with 15 bases between. Germline V lookup: CDR1 SGHDT, CDR2 YYEEEE. Here the CDR3 DNA reads TGTGCCAGCAGGGGGCAGGGATTATCAGAGACCCAGTACTTC. It is translated as CASRGQGLSETQYF.

This chain connects TRBV2 to TRBJ2-3, with TRBD2 identical over 7 bases. CDR3 length: 17 amino acids. The germline V gene has CDR1 SNHLY and CDR2 FYNNEI. V was clipped by 7 bases and J by 1 base; unmatched bases: 14. The CDR3 here is CASTGGGAGRGTDTQYF. In nucleotides, the CDR3 is TGTGCCAGCACCGGGGGAGGGGCGGGGAGGGGCACAGATACGCAGTATTTT.

The chain links TRBV6-5 to TRBJ1-1; 7 bases match TRBD1. Germline CDR1 reads MNHEY; CDR2 reads SVGAGI. CDR3 length: 15 residues. The junction had 7 bases not matched to a gene; V was cut back by 2 bases and J by 4 bases. In nucleotides, the CDR3 is TGTGCCAGCAGTTACCCACCTGACAGGGCCACTGAAGCTTTCTTT. Protein: CASSYPPDRATEAFF.

As for this clone: The junction differs from germline at one of its ends, possibly a read error. V and J are TRBV10-3 and TRBJ2-7; the D call may be TRBD1 or TRBD2 (5 bases each). There are 12 residues in the CDR3. Germline loops: CDR1 ENHRY, CDR2 SYGVKD. Written as DNA, the CDR3 is TGTGCCATCCGTGAGGGGAGCTACGAGCAGTACTTC. This sequence encodes CAIREGSYEQYF.

The chain is built from TRBV4-2 and TRBJ2-7; 7 positions agree with TRBD1. CDR1 and CDR2 from the germline V gene are LGHNA and YNFKEQ. J gave up 9 bases and V 0 bases, and 5 bases lay outside the gene matches. This CDR3 region has 13 residues. CDR3 nucleotide sequence: TGTGCCAGCAGCCAAGATACTCGGACAGGGCAGTACTTC. Its protein is CASSQDTRTGQYF.

This chain joins TRBV4-2 and TRBJ1-1; the match to TRBD1 covers 8 bases. Germline trimming cut 4 bases from V and 5 bases from J; bases unmatched to any gene: 6. This CDR3 is 14 amino acids long. CDR1 is LGHNA and CDR2 is YNFKEQ in the germline V gene. In DNA form, the CDR3 reads TGTGCCAGCAGCCCGACAGGGGCTTCTACTGAAGCTTTCTTT. Protein: CASSPTGASTEAFF.

The chain couples TRBV6-5 to TRBJ1-6; 7 bases fit TRBD1. The V gene's germline CDR1 is MNHEY and CDR2 SVGAGI. The ends lost 6 bases at V and 7 bases at J; junction bases unmatched: 9. The length of the CDR3 is 15 residues. The CDR3 nucleotides read TGTGCCAGCAGGACGGAACAGGGGAGGAATTCACCCCTCCACTTT. Amino acids: CASRTEQGRNSPLHF.

About this clone: Other nucleotide sequences in the sample specify the same CDR3. The rearrangement uses TRBV2 and TRBJ2-5; no clear D. The length of the CDR3 is 12 residues. CDR1 is SNHLY, CDR2 FYNNEI, per germline. The V end was cut by 1 base, the J end by 4 bases, with 4 bases between. This chain's CDR3 is CASSEGRETQYF. The CDR3 coding sequence is TGTGCCAGCAGTGAAGGTCGAGAGACCCAGTACTTC.

The CDR3 loop reads CASKSVRVNTGELFF. DNA for the CDR3: TGCGCCAGCAAATCAGTCAGGGTGAACACCGGGGAGCTGTTTTTT. This chain uses TRBV10-2 with TRBJ2-2; D is perhaps TRBD1 (5 bases). The CDR3 has 15 residues. Trimming cost V 7 bases and J 1 base, with 13 bases left between them. The germline V gene has CDR1 WSHSY and CDR2 SAAADI.

The chain has TRBV9 and TRBJ1-2, with D possibly being TRBD1 (5 bases). From germline, CDR1 is SGDLS and CDR2 YYNGEE. With 4 bases removed from V and 5 bases from J, the gap between germline ends came to 15 bases. The CDR3 spans 14 residues. This CDR3 reads CASSMGLGPYGYTF. DNA for the CDR3: TGTGCCAGCAGCATGGGACTAGGACCGTATGGCTACACCTTC.

The chain carries TRBV5-1 and TRBJ2-3; TRBD2 matches at 7 bases. Trimming removed 1 base from V and 3 bases from J; junction bases left unmatched: 5. This CDR3 has 15 amino acids. Germline V gene lookup returns CDR1 SGHRS and CDR2 YFSETQ. CDR3 DNA sequence: TGCGCCAGCAGCTTGAGCGGGGAGACGACAGATACGCAGTATTTT. Translation: CASSLSGETTDTQYF.

The genes are TRBV15 and TRBJ1-2, with 7 bases that match TRBD1. From germline, CDR1 is LNHNV and CDR2 YYDKDF (reference sequence). This CDR3 contains 16 residues. Trimming took 1 base from V and 7 from J; bases not matched to a gene: 12. The CDR3 is CATSRGGTALVSGYTF. In DNA, the CDR3 is TGTGCCACCAGCAGAGGAGGGACAGCCCTTGTTAGTGGCTACACCTTC.

In its sample, this clone was seen a few times. The rearrangement links TRBV28 to TRBJ2-7; 8 nucleotides align to TRBD2. The CDR3 is made up of 13 amino acids. The V gene end was trimmed by 6 bases and the J gene end by 0 bases; junction bases not matched to a gene: 1. Germline V gene data show CDR1 as MDHEN and CDR2 as SYDVKM. The CDR3 coding sequence is TGTGCCAGCAGGAGCGGGAGCTCCTACGAGCAGTACTTC. Protein product: CASRSGSSYEQYF.

This clone has only a few counts. This chain connects TRBV6-6 to TRBJ2-5; D is possibly TRBD1 (5 bases). V gave up 2 bases and J gave up 5 bases, with 18 bases separating them. Germline-derived CDR1 and CDR2 are MNHNY and SVGAGI (reference sequence). The CDR3 covers 16 residues. CDR3 region: CASSYRQMRTSETQYF. The CDR3, as DNA: TGTGCCAGCAGTTACCGCCAGATGAGGACATCGGAGACCCAGTACTTC.

V usage is TRBV6-5 and J usage is TRBJ1-2; D might be TRBD1 (5 bases). Trimming took 6 bases from V and 8 from J, leaving 22 bases between them. CDR3 size: 15 residues. Germline V gene lookup returns CDR1 MNHEY and CDR2 SVGAGI. CDR3 bases: TGTGCCAGCAGCCGACAGTTAGGGCAGATGGGGGGCTACACCTTC. This sequence encodes CASSRQLGQMGGYTF.

V and J are TRBV5-4 and TRBJ2-1; 14 bases line up with TRBD2. This CDR3 is built from 19 residues. Germline-derived CDR1 and CDR2 are SGHNT and YYREEE (reference sequence). V shed 1 base, J shed 6 bases, and the junction held 12 bases outside the gene matches. As DNA, the CDR3 is TGTGCCAGCAGCTTGAACAACCCGGGACTAGCGGGGGCAGCCAATGAGCAGTTCTTC. Translation gives CASSLNNPGLAGAANEQFF.

The J gene is TRBJ1-2, the V gene TRBV4-3; a possible D gene is TRBD1 (5 bases). V was cut by 0 bases and J by 4 bases, with 9 bases left in between. CDR1 LGHNA and CDR2 YSLEER come from the germline V gene. The CDR3 runs to 14 residues. The CDR3 bases are TGCGCCAGCAGCCAAGAAGGCCAGGGCTATGGCTACACCTTC. This gives the protein CASSQEGQGYGYTF.

The chain carries TRBV14 and TRBJ2-5; D is uncertain. The CDR3 covers 16 residues. V lost 4 bases and J 2 bases, leaving 17 bases between the germline ends. From germline, CDR1 is SGHDN and CDR2 FVKESK. The CDR3 loop reads CASSPYTTEWQETQYF. Written as DNA, the CDR3 is TGTGCCAGCAGCCCGTACACCACAGAATGGCAAGAGACCCAGTACTTC. The complete variable domain, with remaining parts taken from reference TRBV14 and TRBJ2-5, reads EAGVTQFPSHSVIEKGQTVTLRCDPISGHDNLYWYRRVMGKEIKFLLHFVKESKQDESGMPNNRFLAERTGGTYSTLKVQPAELEDSGVYFCASSPYTTEWQETQYFGPGTRLLVL.

J is TRBJ2-2 and V is TRBV9; 9 bases align to TRBD1. This CDR3 region has 14 residues. Germline V gene lookup returns CDR1 SGDLS and CDR2 YYNGEE. V dropped 4 bases and J dropped 7; count of bases not matched to a gene: 5. CDR3 DNA: TGTGCCAGCAGCATGGACAGGGGCATCGGGGAGCTGTTTTTT. This gives the protein CASSMDRGIGELFF. The variable domain in full, with the rest retrieved from reference TRBV9 and TRBJ2-2, is DSGVTQTPKHLITATGQRVTLRCSPRSGDLSVYWYQQSLDQGLQFLIQYYNGEERAKGNILERFSAQQFPDLHSELNLSSLELGDSALYFCASSMDRGIGELFFGEGSRLTVL.

The chain links TRBV7-9 to TRBJ1-5, with a weak D call TRBD1 (6 bases). CDR1 SEHNR and CDR2 FQNEAQ come from the germline V gene (reference sequence). V was pared by 5 bases and J by 6 bases, with 14 bases between. The CDR3 loop spans 14 amino acids. The CDR3 nucleotides read TGTGCCAGCAGCCGGGACACTTCTCTTCAGCCCCAGCATTTT. Amino acid sequence: CASSRDTSLQPQHF.

The CDR3 bases are TGTGCCAGCAGCTTAAACAGAAGGGAGACCCAGTACTTC. The encoded protein is CASSLNRRETQYF. V and J are TRBV7-2 and TRBJ2-5; D remains unclear. The CDR3 consists of 13 residues. From germline, CDR1 is SGHTA and CDR2 FQGNSA. Trimming removed 2 bases from V and 5 bases from J, with 9 bases in between.

This clone was detected only a few times. CDR3 in amino acids: CASSVVHSSYNEQFF. CDR3 DNA sequence: TGTGCCAGCAGCGTAGTGCATAGCTCCTACAATGAGCAGTTCTTC. This chain joins TRBV9 and TRBJ2-1; D is unresolved. Germline loops: CDR1 SGDLS, CDR2 YYNGEE. V was trimmed by 0 bases and J by 0 bases, leaving 7 bases between them. This CDR3 contains 15 residues.

The chain recombines TRBV4-1 with TRBJ2-7; no firm D call. The CDR3 sequence is 12 residues long. From germline, CDR1 is MGHRA and CDR2 YSYEKL. The V end lost 0 bases, the J end lost 4 bases, and 4 bases lay between the germline ends. The CDR3 bases are TGCGCCAGCAGCCAAGATCTGTACGAGCAGTACTTC. Its translation is CASSQDLYEQYF.

J is TRBJ1-4 and V is TRBV6-1, with 9 positions matching TRBD1. The J segment lost 7 bases and the V segment lost 5 bases, leaving 5 bases of the junction unmatched. Germline CDR1 and CDR2: MNHNS and SASEGT. This CDR3 has 14 residues. The CDR3 protein is CASSNRGQAEKLFF. DNA of the CDR3: TGTGCCAGCAGTAACAGGGGGCAGGCTGAAAAACTGTTTTTT.

The rearrangement links TRBV15 to TRBJ1-1, with D uncertain. CDR3 length: 13 amino acids. V was pared by 1 base and J by 6 bases, with 9 bases between. The germline CDR1 and CDR2 sequences are LNHNV and YYDKDF (reference sequence). The CDR3 is CATSRGVGSEAFF. The CDR3 DNA follows: TGTGCCACCAGCAGAGGTGTCGGGTCTGAAGCTTTCTTT. The full variable domain, completed using reference TRBV15 and TRBJ1-1, is DAMVIQNPRYQVTQFGKPVTLSCSQTLNHNVMYWYQQKSSQAPKLLFHYYDKDFNNEADTPDNFQSRRPNTSFCFLDIRSPGLGDTAMYLCATSRGVGSEAFFGQGTRLTVV.